These T cell receptor beta chains were read from a single sample in a study of OX40 agonist ivuxolimab in advanced cancers. Generated by immunoSEQ multiplex PCR, the TCRdb table keeps only in-frame clones and is missing some. In the table there are around 22,000 clones, approximately 85% of which are singletons. Sample: CD4+ or CD8+ T cells sorted from blood, taken in a trial of the OX40 agonist ivuxolimab. These receptor sequences come from an adult with an advanced solid tumor such as melanoma, head and neck, liver or kidney cancer. Each CDR3 is given with its conserved first and last residue. A D gene is named only where the DNA matches it firmly. For some rows the clone size is stated as once, few or many, or as a class when expanded; others skip it.

v_call	clone_size	d_call	j_call	cdr3_aa	cdr3_nt
TRBV4-3	.	.	TRBJ2-7	CASSQGRAYEQYF	TGCGCCAGCAGCCAAGGCAGAGCCTACGAGCAGTACTTC
TRBV19	.	TRBD2	TRBJ2-7	CASSRTSGSLDEQYF	TGTGCCAGTAGCCGGACTAGCGGGAGCTTAGACGAGCAGTACTTC
TRBV5-1	.	.	TRBJ1-2	CASSLAFQFGYTF	TGCGCCAGCAGCTTGGCCTTCCAGTTTGGCTACACCTTC
TRBV5-5	.	.	TRBJ2-3	CASSLDPSTDTQYF	TGTGCCAGCAGCTTGGACCCGAGCACAGATACGCAGTATTTT
TRBV2	.	TRBD1	TRBJ2-5	CASSIRQGSRGETQYF	TGTGCCAGCTCTATCCGACAGGGGAGTCGAGGAGAGACCCAGTACTTC
TRBV29-1	.	TRBD1	TRBJ1-2	CSVEGSGGYGYTF	TGCAGCGTTGAAGGGTCAGGGGGATATGGCTACACCTTC
TRBV7-9	.	.	TRBJ1-2	CASSLETGRRANGYTF	TGTGCCAGCAGCTTAGAGACGGGGCGACGAGCTAATGGCTACACCTTC
TRBV6-6	.	TRBD1	TRBJ1-1	CASSDRGNTEAFF	TGTGCCAGCTCGGACAGGGGGAACACTGAAGCTTTCTTT
TRBV7-8	few	.	TRBJ2-6	CASSLVGSANVLTF	TGTGCCAGCAGCTTAGTCGGGTCGGCCAACGTCCTGACTTTC
TRBV7-8	.	.	TRBJ1-4	CASSPAEAAATNEKLFF	TGTGCCAGCAGCCCTGCCGAGGCGGCAGCAACTAATGAAAAACTGTTTTTT
TRBV7-3	few	.	TRBJ1-2	CASSLARGYGYTF	TGTGCCAGCAGCTTGGCCCGGGGCTATGGCTACACCTTC
TRBV6-1	.	.	TRBJ1-3	CASRGGSYSGNTIYF	TGTGCCAGCAGGGGTGGGAGCTACTCTGGAAACACCATATATTTT
TRBV5-6	few	.	TRBJ2-7	CASSLDPQVSYEQYF	TGTGCCAGCAGCTTGGATCCCCAGGTTTCCTACGAGCAGTACTTC
TRBV7-8	.	.	TRBJ1-2	CASSLGTELYGYTF	TGTGCCAGCAGCTTAGGGACAGAGCTCTATGGCTACACCTTC
TRBV2	few	.	TRBJ1-2	CASSERGPGEPNYGYTF	TGTGCCAGCAGTGAGAGGGGTCCAGGGGAGCCTAACTATGGCTACACCTTC
TRBV11-2	.	.	TRBJ1-3	CASSPRTDLTIYF	TGTGCCAGCAGCCCGAGGACAGACTTAACCATATATTTT
TRBV9	.	.	TRBJ2-7	CASSVEGVSYEQYF	TGTGCCAGCAGCGTAGAGGGGGTTTCCTACGAGCAGTACTTC
TRBV7-9	few	.	TRBJ2-7	CASSPGPSYEQYF	TGTGCCAGCAGCCCGGGCCCCTCCTACGAGCAGTACTTC
TRBV19	once	TRBD2	TRBJ2-3	CASRTLAGGGDTQYF	TGTGCCAGTAGAACTCTAGCGGGAGGGGGGGATACGCAGTATTTT
TRBV2	few	.	TRBJ1-1	CASERGEGTEAFF	TGTGCCAGCGAACGAGGGGAGGGCACTGAAGCTTTCTTT
TRBV10-2	.	.	TRBJ2-2	CASTKTANTGELFF	TGCGCCAGCACGAAGACAGCGAACACCGGGGAGCTGTTTTTT
TRBV19	.	.	TRBJ2-3	CASSILRGPISDTQYF	TGTGCCAGTAGTATTCTGAGGGGACCCATCTCCGATACGCAGTATTTT